This T cell receptor (beta chain) was recorded in a study of beta chain features in type 1 diabetes. Study at large: Age and gender were similar between patients and healthy donors, as were cell yields. General study results and limits: Shorter TCRB CDR3s, moderately but significantly so, were found in Type 1 diabetes patients in all four CD4+ subsets. PCR may have favored shorter templates equally in patients and controls. TCRB repertoires of naive, central memory and Treg cells appeared more similar among patients than among healthy donors.

This clone was picked up a small number of times. Its antigen remains unknown. Expressed TCRB transcripts were sequenced, since all the RNA that had been isolated was reverse transcribed. This table comes from immunoSEQ multiplex PCR, and its TCRdb copy is limited to in-frame clones, with some not included. The repertoire has 93,000 or so clones, approximately 30% of them found once; the top ten carry 0.53%. Germline V gene data show CDR1 as SGHTA and CDR2 as FQGNSA. V lost 2 bases, J lost 7 bases, and 20 bases lay in between. CDR3 length equals 16 residues. This TCR came from a woman aged 18-29 years with type 1 diabetes. Source material: central memory CD4+ T cells from blood. This sequence joins TRBV7-2 and TRBJ1-2; maybe TRBD1 (6 bases). The CDR3 sequence is CASSLTPTGVLPGYTF. The DNA of the CDR3 is TGTGCCAGCAGCTTAACCCCGACAGGCGTACTTCCTGGCTACACCTTC.